This T cell receptor beta chain appears in the sequencing data of a study of T-cell reconstitution after alpha-beta-depleted transplantation in children. On this clonotype itself: Its antigen is unidentified.

A TCRbeta library incorporating unique molecular identifiers was prepared. TCRdb reprocessed the PCR reads with MiXCR, giving one entry per CDR3 protein. The data hold 400,000 to 450,000 distinct CDR3 sequences, with around two fifths observed a single time. Notes on the study in general: At around two months after transplant, the alpha-beta T cells were reportedly derived from several hundred expanded clones that came from non-depleted graft cells.

The TCR sequence derives from a girl aged 2 to 10 with aplastic anemia, due to receive a stem cell transplant. This specimen was PBMCs, taken before TCRalphabeta/CD19-depleted stem cell transplant.

The CDR3 spells CASAREREVYNEQFF. As DNA, the CDR3 is TGTGCCAGCGCCCGGGAGCGGGAGGTCTACAATGAGCAGTTCTTC. V gene TRBV11-2 combines with J gene TRBJ2-1; 9 positions match TRBD2. With 8 bases clipped from V and 3 bases from J, the junction kept 8 bases outside the gene matches. CDR1 is SGHAT and CDR2 is FQNNGV in the germline V gene. The CDR3 has 15 amino acids.